This TCR beta chain was captured in a study of CD8 T cells in Susac syndrome. Turning to the study itself: When blood was drawn, patients with Susac syndrome were on intravenous immunoglobulin alone, on corticosteroids, or therapy-naive.

RNA, at roughly 0.5 to 1 ug, was reverse transcribed with random hexamers. TCRdb itself ran the immunoSEQ multiplex PCR reads through MiXCR, one entry per CDR3 protein. Here the sample spans hundreds of thousands of distinct CDR3 sequences, approximately 94% being singletons. TCR beta sequencing was performed on blood CD8+ and CD4+ T cells. With 3 bases removed from V and 3 bases from J, the gap between germline ends came to 13 bases. CDR1 is SGHDT, CDR2 YYEEEE, per germline. The CDR3 spans 15 residues. The genes are TRBV5-6 and TRBJ1-5, with a weak D call TRBD1 (6 bases). Sequenced input: CD4+ T cells from PBMCs. The receptor comes from a human donor with Susac syndrome. CDR3 sequence: CASSYTGTDNQPQHF. The CDR3 DNA follows: TGTGCCAGCAGCTACACAGGGACCGACAATCAGCCCCAGCATTTT.